This section outlines one TCR beta chain sequence together with its context. These data originate in a study of blood T cell repertoires in COVID-19. This table comes from immunoSEQ multiplex PCR, and its TCRdb copy is limited to in-frame clones, with some not included. The sample holds about 130,000 clones, approximately 85% seen once. V shed 2 bases and J shed 5 bases, with 15 bases lying between them. Per the germline V gene, CDR1 is LGHDT and CDR2 is YNNKEL (reference sequence). This CDR3 spans 15 amino acids. The chain is built from TRBV3-1 (or the pseudogene TRBV3-2) and TRBJ1-1; maybe TRBD1 (5 bases). This sequence was found in an elderly woman with acute or convalescent COVID-19. The sample taken for sequencing was peripheral blood. The CDR3 region is CASSQRPGGRTEAFF. The CDR3 DNA is TGTGCCAGCAGCCAAAGACCGGGGGGGAGGACTGAAGCTTTCTTT.